The 10 T cell receptor beta chains in this list originate from one sample, sequenced in a study of identical twins. TCRdb used MiXCR to reprocess the 5' RACE reads, holding one entry per CDR3 protein. This sample has about 1.7 million distinct CDR3 sequences, with under 35% found just once. Sequenced: cord blood. These receptors all come from a newborn girl in good health.

As regards this clonotype: Since no conserved phenylalanine or tryptophan closes the CDR3, a read error is the likely cause. V is TRBV5-1 and J is TRBJ2-5; 8 nucleotides agree with TRBD1. The CDR3 consists of 16 residues. CDR1 is SGHRS, CDR2 YFSETQ, per germline. After removal of 2 bases from V and 2 bases from J, the junction contained 8 bases not matched to a gene. The CDR3: CASSFGQGVGQETQYN. The CDR3 DNA reads TGCGCCAGCAGCTTCGGACAGGGAGTAGGGCAAGAGACCCAGTACAAC.

The chain joins TRBV20-1 to TRBJ1-2; D not certain. The germline CDR1 and CDR2 sequences are DFQATT and SNEGSKA (reference sequence). There are 12 residues in the CDR3. Trimming left V 0 bases short and J 2 bases short, with 4 bases between. CDR3 DNA sequence: TGCAGTGCTAGAGATGACAACTATGGCTACACCTTC. This codes for CSARDDNYGYTF.

Details on this clonotype: The junction and the germline gene differ at one end; a read error may be behind it. The V call is TRBV5-1, the J call TRBJ2-7; D not certain. The DNA end favors TRBJ2-5, so the J call may be wrong. CDR1 and CDR2 (germline): SGHRS, YFSETQ. The CDR3 has 13 residues. As DNA, the CDR3 is TGCGCCAGCAGCTTGAATGATCAAGGGACCCAGTACTTC. Encoded protein: CASSLNDQGTQYF.

This chain links TRBV19 with TRBJ2-3; possibly TRBD2 for D (7 bases). V was cut by 6 bases and J by 2 bases, with 21 bases left in between. CDR3 length: 17 amino acids. Germline V lookup: CDR1 LNHDA, CDR2 SQIVND (reference sequence). The CDR3 sequence is CASSRPMRRGLTDTQYF. CDR3 in DNA: TGTGCCAGTAGCCGGCCGATGAGGCGGGGGCTCACAGATACGCAGTATTTT.

J is TRBJ2-3 and V is TRBV20-1; TRBD2 matches 11 bases. In germline, CDR1 is DFQATT, CDR2 SNEGSKA (reference sequence). Trimming removed 7 bases from V and 4 bases from J; junction bases left unmatched: 7. The CDR3 is 14 amino acids. Here the CDR3 DNA reads TGCAGTGTCCGTAGCGGGGGGGCCCCAGATACGCAGTATTTT. It specifies CSVRSGGAPDTQYF.

This clonotype appeared a few times. The rearrangement joins TRBV7-2 to TRBJ2-1, with 11 bases that match TRBD2. Germline CDR1 SGHTA, CDR2 FQGNSA. CDR3 length: 16 amino acids. The V segment lost 1 base and the J segment 6 bases; nucleotides outside the gene matches: 5. CDR3 loop: CASSLVALAGGNEQFF. The CDR3 DNA reads TGTGCCAGCAGCTTAGTGGCGCTAGCGGGGGGCAATGAGCAGTTCTTC.

Comments on this clonotype: One end of the junction is discordant with germline, which a read error may explain. J is TRBJ1-2 and V is TRBV20-1; TRBD1 is a possible D gene (5 bases). The CDR3 length is 13 residues. From germline, CDR1 is DFQATT and CDR2 SNEGSKA (reference sequence). CDR3 region: CGASKGAGSGYTF. Written as DNA, the CDR3 is TGCGGTGCAAGCAAAGGGGCAGGGAGTGGCTACACCTTC.

In this sample, this clonotype turned up once. The gene calls are TRBV10-3 and TRBJ2-1; TRBD2 matches 10 bases. This CDR3 contains 13 residues. V lost 8 bases, J lost 12 bases, and 10 bases stayed unmatched. Germline V gives CDR1 ENHRY, CDR2 SYGVKD. The CDR3 DNA reads TGTGCCATCGCACGGGAGCGGGAGGGCGGGCAGTTCTTC. Its protein is CAIAREREGGQFF.

This clonotype came up once. The rearrangement uses TRBV7-9 and TRBJ1-4, with 12 bases matching TRBD1. J was trimmed by 7 bases and V by 9 bases; bases with no gene match: 12. CDR3 length equals 16 residues. Germline-derived CDR1 and CDR2 are SEHNR and FQNEAQ (reference sequence). In nucleotides, the CDR3 is TGTGCCAGACAAACCGGGACAGGGGGCAAAGGTGAAAAACTGTTTTTT. Translating it yields CARQTGTGGKGEKLFF.

The V call is TRBV4-1, the J call TRBJ2-1, with D possibly TRBD2 on 5 matching bases. V gave up 4 bases and J gave up 3 bases, with 16 bases separating them. Germline CDR1 and CDR2: MGHRA and YSYEKL. The CDR3 is 16 residues long. The CDR3, as DNA: TGCGCCAGCAGCCGAGCTCTGGACGGGATCTACAATGAGCAGTTCTTC. Translation: CASSRALDGIYNEQFF.